The subject of this entry is one T cell receptor beta chain. Its target is unknown. This specimen belongs to a study of post-analysis software for immune sequencing data. General observations from the study: By F measure, samples from a shared preparation batch strongly co-clustered. The normalized Chao1 diversity of multiple sclerosis patients was significantly lower than that of controls. Several TRBV segments (TRBV5-6, TRBV5-1 and TRBV20-1 among them) occurred more frequently in patients than in controls.

Built from TCR beta cDNA, the libraries had unique molecular identifiers in them. Between about 1 and 11 million T cells gave rise to some 490,000 cDNA molecules. Each CDR3 protein gets one entry after TCRdb re-called the PCR reads with MiXCR. The sample shows roughly 540,000 distinct CDR3 sequences, approximately 34% of them seen only once. This CDR3 is 14 amino acids long. V lost 6 bases to trimming and J lost 6 bases, with 18 bases between them. The specimen was blood. The source is a girl aged 2-17 years with multiple sclerosis. The rearrangement links TRBV12-3 or TRBV12-4 to TRBJ2-7; no definite D call. CDR3 residues: CASSPRVEGREQYF. The DNA of the CDR3 is TGTGCCAGCAGCCCCCGGGTGGAAGGGCGCGAGCAGTACTTC.